This T cell receptor beta chain was observed in a study of Graves' ophthalmopathy and Graves' hyperthyroidism. Many counts were recorded for this clonotype. Its antigen is still unknown. Serum thyroxine and TRAb, along with clinical symptoms, thyroid ultrasound and orbital computed tomography, were what diagnosis relied on. There are 15 residues in the CDR3. CDR1 and CDR2 (germline): SGHTA, FQGTGA. V gave up 4 bases and J gave up 2 bases, with 15 bases separating them. RNA transcripts served as template for amplifying TCR beta CDR3 sequences. RT-PCR with HTBI primers came first, then second-round multiplex PCR. TCRdb independently ran MiXCR on the multiplex PCR reads; one entry per CDR3 protein. The profile shows about 380,000 distinct CDR3 sequences, approximately 15% of them singletons. Study results and limitations: Ophthalmopathy cases were distinguished from stable hyperthyroidism by a 13-signature model, reaching 85% to 90% sensitivity and roughly 80% specificity.

This TCR derives from a woman between 18 and 29 years old with stable Graves' hyperthyroidism. This chain links TRBV7-3 with TRBJ2-7, with TRBD1 as a possible D gene (6 bases). Sequenced input: peripheral blood. The CDR3 DNA reads TGTGCCAGCAGCTGCCGTAGAGGGGGAGCCTACGAGCAGTACTTC. Amino acids: CASSCRRGGAYEQYF. Drawing the rest from reference TRBV7-3 and TRBJ2-7, the complete variable domain is GAGVSQTPSNKVTEKGKYVELRCDPISGHTALYWYRQSLGQGPEFLIYFQGTGAADDSGLPNDRFFAVRPEGSVSTLKIQRTERGDSAVYLCASSCRRGGAYEQYFGPGTRLTVT.